The clone carrying this T cell receptor beta chain was found many times. The repertoire came from unfractionated whole blood and reflected all unsorted peripheral T cells. Donors lacked febrile or AIDS-related illness, tumors, and hepatitis B or C coinfection. This sample is drawn from a study of HIV-infected patients and healthy controls. Germline CDR1 and CDR2: DFQATT and SNEGSKA (reference sequence). J was trimmed by 3 bases and V by 0 bases; bases with no gene match: 5. The CDR3 has 14 amino acids. cDNA was made from approximately 0.55 ug RNA using alpha and beta constant primers. Using multiplexing indices, alpha and beta chain libraries were generated apart by chain-specific third strand synthesis. TCRdb called the 5' RACE reads again in MiXCR, with one record for every CDR3 protein. The sample has thousands of distinct CDR3 sequences; less than 9% are singletons.

This clonotype was sampled from an adult with HIV infection. The gene calls are TRBV20-1 and TRBJ2-7, with 7 bases fitting TRBD1. Specimen: blood, collected before antiretroviral therapy. The DNA for the CDR3 is TGCAGTGCTAGAGATTTCACAGGGGACTACGAGCAGTACTTC. It specifies CSARDFTGDYEQYF.